This is a list of T cell receptor beta chains from one sample in a study of T-cell reconstitution after alpha-beta-depleted transplantation in children. TCRdb called the PCR reads again in MiXCR, with one record for every CDR3 protein. The table shows around 800,000 distinct CDR3 sequences, with roughly 16% occurring only once. The source was PBMCs, mostly from graft donor cells, collected 360 days after TCRalphabeta/CD19-depleted stem cell transplant. These receptors were collected from a male patient younger than 18 who had a stem cell transplant for acute lymphoblastic leukemia, so the T cells may come from the graft donor. CDR3s include the opening cysteine and the closing phenylalanine or tryptophan. D genes are given only for firm matches. Size is omitted from some rows. Given values are once, few, many or a class for expanded clones.

d_call j_call clone_size cdr3_length v_call cdr3_aa cdr3_nt
. TRBJ2-7 . 14 TRBV20-1 CSAREGQALYEQYF TGCAGTGCTAGAGAGGGTCAAGCCCTCTACGAGCAGTACTTC
. TRBJ2-1 . 14 TRBV19 CASKAGGIYNEQFF TGTGCCAGTAAGGCGGGCGGGATCTACAATGAGCAGTTCTTC
. TRBJ2-7 . 15 TRBV11-1 CASSHSAGPSYEQYF TGTGCCAGCAGCCACAGCGCGGGGCCCTCCTACGAGCAGTACTTC
TRBD2 TRBJ2-3 . 21 TRBV12-3/TRBV12-4 CASSLGTPGLAGEGGTDTQYF TGTGCCAGCAGTTTGGGGACGCCGGGACTAGCGGGAGAGGGGGGCACAGATACGCAGTATTTT
. TRBJ2-1 many 14 TRBV29-1 CSVDRPFAYNEQFF TGCAGCGTTGACAGGCCCTTCGCCTACAATGAGCAGTTCTTC
. TRBJ2-7 many 13 TRBV21-1 CASRSDSSYEQYF TGTGCCAGCAGGTCAGACAGCTCCTACGAGCAGTACTTC
TRBD2 TRBJ2-7 . 15 TRBV27 CASSSGGKLPYEQYF TGTGCCAGCAGTTCGGGGGGGAAGTTACCGTACGAGCAGTACTTC
. TRBJ1-4 . 14 TRBV5-1 CASSFGGGPEKLFF TGCGCCAGCAGCTTCGGGGGAGGGCCTGAAAAACTGTTTTTT
. TRBJ2-7 . 16 TRBV24-1 CATSGPAADKYYEQYF TGTGCCACCAGTGGTCCCGCCGCGGACAAGTACTACGAGCAGTACTTC
. TRBJ1-1 few 15 TRBV25-1 CASSFSDLGWTEAFF TGTGCCAGCAGCTTCTCGGACCTAGGATGGACTGAAGCTTTCTTT